This T cell receptor beta chain is drawn from a study of cytomegalovirus exposure and HLA in healthy donors. Study at large: Findings of an earlier analysis included some 120 million unique TCR beta sequences from 190 million or so T cells.

About this clone: The target antigen is unknown.

Study-wide results and limits: An observed cluster of highly shared sequence variants was recorded as a likely sequencing artifact. A link between a missense DCLRE1C variant and TCR beta V- and J-gene trimming emerged from a later analysis. Across donors, sequencing depth was assumed by presence/absence analyses to be roughly uniform.

The study ran its PCR with 60 Vbeta and 13 Jbeta primers. Here immunoSEQ multiplex PCR was the method, and the copy in TCRdb shows in-frame clones only, minus some. The sample yields 130,000 or so clones, under 70% seen once. The source material was PBMCs. This receptor was identified in a man between 18 and 35 years old in good health and CMV-seronegative.

The CDR3: CASSSAGGGFHSYEQYF. The CDR3 DNA sequence: TGCGCCAGCAGCTCGGCGGGCGGGGGGTTCCACTCCTACGAGCAGTACTTC. The genes are TRBV5-1 and TRBJ2-7, with TRBD2 matching over 8 bases. Germline assignment: CDR1 SGHRS and CDR2 YFSETQ. V shed 3 bases, J shed 0 bases, and the junction held 11 bases outside the gene matches. There are 17 residues in the CDR3.